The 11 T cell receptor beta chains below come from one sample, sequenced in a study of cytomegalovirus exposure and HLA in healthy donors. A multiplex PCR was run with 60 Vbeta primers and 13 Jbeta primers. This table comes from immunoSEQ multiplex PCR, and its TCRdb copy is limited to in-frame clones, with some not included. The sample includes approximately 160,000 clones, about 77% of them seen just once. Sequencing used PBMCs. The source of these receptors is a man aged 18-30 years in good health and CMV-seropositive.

In DNA, the CDR3 is TGTGCCAGCAGCCTAATGGGACTGACGAACACTGAAGCTTTCTTT. Translating gives CASSLMGLTNTEAFF. The chain has TRBV28 and TRBJ1-1, with D perhaps matching TRBD1 (5 bases). Trimming left V 6 bases short and J 1 base short, with 15 bases between. From germline, CDR1 is MDHEN and CDR2 SYDVKM. This CDR3 is built from 15 residues.

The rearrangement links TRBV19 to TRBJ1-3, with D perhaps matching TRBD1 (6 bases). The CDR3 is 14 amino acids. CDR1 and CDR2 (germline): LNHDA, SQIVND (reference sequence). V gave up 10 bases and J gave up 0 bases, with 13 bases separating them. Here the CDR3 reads CATRTVFSGNTIYF. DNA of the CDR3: TGTGCCACCAGGACAGTCTTCTCTGGAAACACCATATATTTT.

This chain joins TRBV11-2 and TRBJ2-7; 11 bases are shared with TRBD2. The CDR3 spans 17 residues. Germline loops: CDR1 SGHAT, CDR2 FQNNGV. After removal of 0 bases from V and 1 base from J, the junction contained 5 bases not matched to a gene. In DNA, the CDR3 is TGTGCCAGCAGCTTAGAGAGGGCTAGCGGGAGGTCCTACGAGCAGTACTTC. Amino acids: CASSLERASGRSYEQYF.

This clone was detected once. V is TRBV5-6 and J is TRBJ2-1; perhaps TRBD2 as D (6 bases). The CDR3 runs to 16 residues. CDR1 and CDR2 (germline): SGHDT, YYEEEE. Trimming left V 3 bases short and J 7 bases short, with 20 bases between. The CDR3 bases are TGTGCCAGCAGCTGGGGGGTTTGGGTCAGTAAGAATGAGCAGTTCTTC. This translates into CASSWGVWVSKNEQFF.

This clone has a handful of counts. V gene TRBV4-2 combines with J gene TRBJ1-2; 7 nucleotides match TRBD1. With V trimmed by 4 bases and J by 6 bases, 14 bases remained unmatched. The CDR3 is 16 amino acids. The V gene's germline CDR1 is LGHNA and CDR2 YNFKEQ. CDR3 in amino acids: CASSPSLTGAGDGYTF. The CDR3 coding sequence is TGTGCCAGCAGCCCCTCCTTAACAGGGGCTGGAGATGGCTACACCTTC.

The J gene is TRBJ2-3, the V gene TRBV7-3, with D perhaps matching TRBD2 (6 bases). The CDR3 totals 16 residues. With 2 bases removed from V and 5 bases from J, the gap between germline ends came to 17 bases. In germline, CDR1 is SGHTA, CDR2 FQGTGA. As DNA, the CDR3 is TGTGCCAGCAGCTTACATCCTGTGGGTAGCGGAGATACGCAGTATTTT. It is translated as CASSLHPVGSGDTQYF. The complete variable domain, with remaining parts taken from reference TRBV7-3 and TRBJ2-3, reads GAGVSQTPSNKVTEKGKYVELRCDPISGHTALYWYRQSLGQGPEFLIYFQGTGAADDSGLPNDRFFAVRPEGSVSTLKIQRTERGDSAVYLCASSLHPVGSGDTQYFGPGTRLTVL.

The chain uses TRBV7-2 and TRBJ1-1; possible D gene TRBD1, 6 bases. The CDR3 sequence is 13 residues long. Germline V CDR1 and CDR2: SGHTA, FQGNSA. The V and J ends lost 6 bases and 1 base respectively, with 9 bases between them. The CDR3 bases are TGTGCCAGCAGTTCGGACAGGAACACTGAAGCTTTCTTT. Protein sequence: CASSSDRNTEAFF.

Here the CDR3 DNA reads TGTGCCAGTAGTATAGAGGGCCACTGGGCCTACAATGAGCAGTTCTTC. It codes for CASSIEGHWAYNEQFF. V gene TRBV19 combines with J gene TRBJ2-1; D gene uncertain. Germline CDR1 LNHDA, CDR2 SQIVND (reference sequence). The CDR3 extends over 16 amino acids. Deletions cut 0 bases from V and 2 bases from J, with 11 bases between.

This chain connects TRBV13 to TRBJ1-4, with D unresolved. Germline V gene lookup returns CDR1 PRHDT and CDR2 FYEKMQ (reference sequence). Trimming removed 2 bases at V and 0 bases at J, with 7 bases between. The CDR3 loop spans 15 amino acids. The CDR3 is CASSLSAATNEKLFF. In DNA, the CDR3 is TGTGCCAGCAGCTTATCCGCAGCAACTAATGAAAAACTGTTTTTT.

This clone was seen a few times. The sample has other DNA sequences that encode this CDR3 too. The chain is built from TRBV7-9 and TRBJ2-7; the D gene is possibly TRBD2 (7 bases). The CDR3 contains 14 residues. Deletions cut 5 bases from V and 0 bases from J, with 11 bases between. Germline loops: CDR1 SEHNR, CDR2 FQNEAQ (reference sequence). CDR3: CASSLGGGSYEQYF. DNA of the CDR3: TGTGCCAGCAGCCTAGGGGGGGGCTCCTACGAGCAGTACTTC. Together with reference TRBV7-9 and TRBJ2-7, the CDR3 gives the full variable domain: DTGVSQNPRHKITKRGQNVTFRCDPISEHNRLYWYRQTLGQGPEFLTYFQNEAQLEKSRLLSDRFSAERPKGSFSTLEIQRTEQGDSAMYLCASSLGGGSYEQYFGPGTRLTVT.

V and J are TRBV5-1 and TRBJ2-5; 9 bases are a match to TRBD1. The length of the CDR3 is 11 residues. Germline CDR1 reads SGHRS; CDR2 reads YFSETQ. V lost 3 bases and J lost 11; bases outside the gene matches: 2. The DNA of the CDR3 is TGCGCCAGCAGCTCGACAGGGGGGCAGTACTTC. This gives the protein CASSSTGGQYF.